The 28 T cell receptor beta chains listed next were all sequenced from one sample in a study of Graves' ophthalmopathy and Graves' hyperthyroidism. Amplification from RNA transcripts yielded the TCR beta CDR3 regions. HTBI primers were employed in first-round RT-PCR, then a second-round multiplex PCR followed. TCRdb reanalysed the multiplex PCR reads using MiXCR and keeps one entry per CDR3 protein. The table includes 500,000 to 700,000 distinct CDR3 sequences, about 35% detected once. Sequenced material: peripheral blood or thyroid tissue (not recorded which). These receptors were taken from an adult man with Graves' hyperthyroidism.

The chain combines TRBV24-1 with TRBJ2-5; TRBD1 matches 8 bases. The germline V gene has CDR1 KGHDR and CDR2 SFDVKD. The CDR3 contains 14 residues. The V gene end was trimmed by 2 bases and the J gene end by 4 bases; junction bases not matched to a gene: 2. DNA for the CDR3: TGTGCCACCAGTGATTCCGGGACAGGAGAGACCCAGTACTTC. Translated: CATSDSGTGETQYF.

This clonotype was observed many times. This rearrangement joins TRBV7-6 to TRBJ2-2; D possibly corresponds to TRBD1 (5 bases). Germline V lookup: CDR1 SGHVS, CDR2 FNYEAQ. Trimming took off 1 base at V and 5 bases at J, with 8 bases between the two ends. CDR3 length: 14 amino acids. CDR3 amino acids: CASSLEGSTGELFF. The CDR3 nucleotides read TGTGCCAGCAGCTTAGAGGGGTCAACCGGGGAGCTGTTTTTT.

The table lists this clonotype with many counts. The chain joins TRBV5-1 to TRBJ1-5; D is uncertain. Trimming pared 1 base from V and 0 bases from J, leaving 11 bases between. This CDR3 is 16 amino acids long. CDR1 is SGHRS and CDR2 is YFSETQ in the germline V gene. The CDR3 sequence: CASSLSPANSNQPQHF. The DNA of the CDR3 is TGCGCCAGCAGCTTGTCTCCGGCCAATAGCAATCAGCCCCAGCATTTT.

The J gene is TRBJ1-2, the V gene TRBV29-1; maybe TRBD1 (5 bases). The CDR3 has 13 amino acids. Trimming left V 3 bases short and J 5 bases short, with 13 bases between. Germline lookup yields CDR1 SQVTM and CDR2 ANQGSEA. The CDR3 DNA reads as TGCAGCGTTGAGACAGTCGGACTATATGGCTACACCTTC. Protein sequence: CSVETVGLYGYTF.

Comments on this clonotype: A read error is possible here, since a much larger clone lies one base away. The chain couples TRBV7-2 to TRBJ2-2; D call uncertain. CDR3 length: 12 residues. V was cut by 0 bases and J by 7 bases, with 3 bases left in between. The germline V gene has CDR1 SGHTA and CDR2 FQGNSA. The CDR3 is CASSLAVGELFF. The CDR3 DNA follows: TGTGCCAGCAGCTTAGCTGTCGGGGAGCTGTTTTTT.

In DNA form, the CDR3 reads TGTGCCAGCAGGGACACCGAGGGGTCACCCCTCCACTTT. Translation: CASRDTEGSPLHF. The gene calls are TRBV2 and TRBJ1-6; TRBD1 is a possible D gene (5 bases). Germline V gene lookup returns CDR1 SNHLY and CDR2 FYNNEI. The CDR3 consists of 13 residues. Trimming cost V 6 bases and J 10 bases, with 13 bases left between them.

As regards this clonotype: A junction end diverges from the germline sequence, so it may reflect a read error. The chain is built from TRBV7-9 and TRBJ1-3; D possibly corresponds to TRBD1 (6 bases). Germline V gene data show CDR1 as SEHNR and CDR2 as FQNEAQ (reference sequence). The CDR3 runs to 14 residues. CDR3 protein: CASSLAGRGNAIYF. The CDR3 bases are TGTGCCAGCAGCTTAGCGGGCAGGGGAAACGCCATATATTTT.

The table lists this clonotype with many counts. The V gene is TRBV6-6, the J gene TRBJ1-2; D perhaps matches TRBD1 (5 bases). The CDR3 length is 15 residues. The V end was cut by 5 bases, the J end by 6 bases, with 19 bases between. The germline CDR1 and CDR2 sequences are MNHNY and SVGAGI (reference sequence). This chain's CDR3 is CASSEQVGAGNGYTF. The CDR3 nucleotides are TGTGCCAGCAGTGAACAGGTCGGGGCAGGGAATGGCTACACCTTC.

The chain joins TRBV28 to TRBJ2-7; a possible D gene is TRBD1 (6 bases). The CDR3 runs 16 residues. V was cut by 6 bases and J by 2 bases, with 20 bases left in between. The germline V gene encodes CDR1 MDHEN and CDR2 SYDVKM. The CDR3 spells CASRVTQGAAPYEQYF. The CDR3 coding sequence is TGTGCCAGCAGGGTAACACAGGGAGCGGCCCCCTACGAGCAGTACTTC.

The chain has TRBV7-9 and TRBJ2-2; D is uncertain. V was clipped by 4 bases and J by 6 bases, with 6 bases between them. Germline assignment: CDR1 SEHNR and CDR2 FQNEAQ (reference sequence). CDR3 length equals 12 residues. CDR3 coding DNA: TGTGCCAGCAGCTCTACGCCCGGGGAGCTGTTTTTT. The encoded protein is CASSSTPGELFF.

This chain joins TRBV10-3 and TRBJ2-5; possible D gene TRBD1, 5 bases. The V gene lost 11 bases and the J gene lost 2 bases, with 15 bases spanning the gap. The CDR3 has 13 residues. In germline, CDR1 is ENHRY, CDR2 SYGVKD. The CDR3 loop reads CAPPGRGQETQYF. For the CDR3, the DNA is TGTGCCCCCCCGGGTAGGGGTCAAGAGACCCAGTACTTC.

V and J are TRBV7-8 and TRBJ1-4; no clear D. This CDR3 has 16 residues. CDR1 and CDR2 (germline): SGHVS, FQNEAQ. V lost 1 base, J lost 7 bases, and 16 bases lay in between. In DNA form, the CDR3 reads TGTGCCAGCAGCTTAGACTTAGGACGGGGTAGTGAAAAACTGTTTTTT. This translates into CASSLDLGRGSEKLFF.

The rearrangement uses TRBV20-1 and TRBJ1-6, with unresolved D. From germline, CDR1 is DFQATT and CDR2 SNEGSKA (reference sequence). Trimming pared 3 bases from V and 8 bases from J, leaving 11 bases between. The CDR3 consists of 13 residues. The CDR3 sequence is CSARPGVDSPLHF. The CDR3 nucleotides read TGCAGTGCTAGGCCGGGTGTGGATTCACCCCTCCACTTT.

As to this clonotype: Just one base apart from a much larger clone, this may be a read error. This sequence joins TRBV16 and TRBJ1-2; 9 nucleotides match TRBD1. Germline assignment: CDR1 KGHSY and CDR2 FQNENV. The length of the CDR3 is 13 residues. CDR3 nucleotide sequence: TGTGCCTGCAGCCGGGACAGGGTTCATGGCTACACCTTC. Its protein is CACSRDRVHGYTF.

This clonotype was counted between two and nine times. The germline gene is not matched at one end of the junction; a read error may be the cause. The J gene is TRBJ1-2, the V gene TRBV6-5; D ambiguous. This CDR3 contains 10 residues. Germline V gene lookup returns CDR1 MNHEY and CDR2 SVGAGI. For the CDR3, the DNA is TGTGCCAGCAGTTACCCCCCATCAAACTTC. Translated: CASSYPPSNF.

V usage is TRBV9 and J usage is TRBJ2-5; possibly TRBD2 for D (5 bases). Germline CDR1 SGDLS, CDR2 YYNGEE. The germline V and J ends were trimmed by 4 bases and 11 bases, with 39 bases remaining between them. The CDR3 runs 20 residues. The CDR3 loop reads CASSLKPILAERTPTDTQYF. The CDR3 nucleotides are TGTGCCAGCAGCTTAAAGCCCATCCTAGCCGAGCGGACTCCCACAGATACGCAGTACTTC. The whole variable domain, filled in from reference TRBV9 and TRBJ2-5, reads DSGVTQTPKHLITATGQRVTLRCSPRSGDLSVYWYQQSLDQGLQFLIQYYNGEERAKGNILERFSAQQFPDLHSELNLSSLELGDSALYFCASSLKPILAERTPTDTQYFGPGTRLLVL.

V usage is TRBV7-2 and J usage is TRBJ2-3, with D perhaps TRBD1 (5 bases). Germline lookup yields CDR1 SGHTA and CDR2 FQGNSA. The CDR3 extends over 15 amino acids. The V and J ends lost 2 bases and 6 bases respectively, with 15 bases between them. The CDR3 loop reads CASSLLTVNSDTQYF. DNA for the CDR3: TGTGCCAGCAGCTTATTGACAGTAAATTCCGATACGCAGTATTTT.

This clonotype showed up just a few times. The CDR3 nucleotides read TGTGCCAGCATTAGGGGCGGAACCTATAATTCACCCCTCCACTTT. Translation: CASIRGGTYNSPLHF. The V gene is TRBV28, the J gene TRBJ1-6, with D maybe TRBD1 (5 bases). CDR3 length: 15 amino acids. Between the trimmed V and J ends, which lost 7 bases and 2 bases, there was a span of 12 bases. From germline, CDR1 is MDHEN and CDR2 SYDVKM.

This clonotype appeared once. The rearrangement links TRBV29-1 to TRBJ2-4; 9 bases agree with TRBD2. This CDR3 contains 14 residues. Germline V CDR1 and CDR2: SQVTM, ANQGSEA. With 3 bases clipped from V and 5 bases from J, the junction kept 5 bases outside the gene matches. CDR3 DNA: TGCAGCGTTGACCGGACTAGCGAAGAAAACATTCAGTACTTC. Protein product: CSVDRTSEENIQYF.

This clonotype was counted many times. The gene calls are TRBV5-6 and TRBJ2-7, with TRBD2 matching 10 bases. V lost 5 bases, J lost 5 bases, and 10 bases stayed unmatched. The length of the CDR3 is 15 residues. Germline V gene data show CDR1 as SGHDT and CDR2 as YYEEEE. CDR3 in amino acids: CASRVAGGSPHEQYF. The CDR3 nucleotides read TGTGCCAGCAGGGTAGCGGGAGGTTCACCCCACGAGCAGTACTTC.

In this sample, this clonotype turned up many times. This chain joins TRBV12-3 or TRBV12-4 and TRBJ1-1; D remains ambiguous. There are 15 residues in the CDR3. Trimming removed 2 bases at V and 0 bases at J, with 10 bases between. For the CDR3, the DNA is TGTGCCAGCAGTTTATTCGCTGTTATGAACACTGAAGCTTTCTTT. This encodes CASSLFAVMNTEAFF.

V is TRBV9 and J is TRBJ2-7; 8 bases map to TRBD2. The J call may be in error: the DNA end matches TRBJ2-1 better. Germline lookup yields CDR1 SGDLS and CDR2 YYNGEE. This CDR3 has 16 amino acids. The chain's CDR3 is CASSVAGGGPMNEQFF. The CDR3 DNA reads TGTGCCAGCAGCGTAGCTGGCGGGGGGCCTATGAATGAGCAGTTCTTC.

Regarding this clonotype: Its ends do not fully match the called genes, so a read error is possible. The chain links TRBV4-2 to TRBJ1-1; unclear D gene. Germline values: CDR1 LGHNA, CDR2 YNFKEQ. This CDR3 region has 13 residues. The CDR3 region has the DNA TGTGCCAACAGCCAAGATCCTGCGGGTGAAGCTTTCTTT. Translating it yields CANSQDPAGEAFF.

In this sample, this clonotype turned up many times. The rearrangement uses TRBV2 and TRBJ2-6; the D is unclear. Germline V gene sequence: CDR1 SNHLY, CDR2 FYNNEI. V was cut by 1 base and J by 2 bases, with 3 bases left in between. The CDR3 sequence is 14 residues long. As DNA, the CDR3 is TGTGCCAGCAGTGAAGGCGCTGGGGCCAACGTCCTGACTTTC. This codes for CASSEGAGANVLTF.

This clonotype has only a few counts. The CDR3 loop is CAWTDRGINEQYF. CDR3 nucleotide sequence: TGTGCCTGGACCGACAGGGGGATCAACGAGCAGTACTTC. This rearrangement joins TRBV30 to TRBJ2-7, with 9 bases matching TRBD1. The germline V gene has CDR1 GTSNPN and CDR2 SVGIG (reference sequence). J gave up 5 bases and V 4 bases, and 6 bases lay outside the gene matches. This CDR3 comprises 13 residues.

This clonotype was seen more than once but under ten times. V is TRBV3-1 and J is TRBJ1-2; the D gene is possibly TRBD1 (5 bases). Deletions cut 5 bases from V and 6 bases from J, with 13 bases between. The V gene's germline CDR1 is LGHDT and CDR2 YNNKEL (reference sequence). This CDR3 has 13 amino acids. The CDR3 protein is CASSRDGKDGYTF. CDR3 nucleotide sequence: TGTGCCAGCAGCAGGGACGGAAAGGATGGCTACACCTTC.

This clonotype has ten or more counts. The chain joins TRBV7-2 to TRBJ1-1; the D is unclear. CDR1 is SGHTA, CDR2 FQGNSA, per germline. The CDR3 has 13 residues. With 5 bases removed from V and 10 bases from J, the gap between germline ends came to 17 bases. The CDR3 DNA reads TGTGCCAGCAGCCTAGAGGGTTGGGGTAGAGCTTTCTTT. It is translated as CASSLEGWGRAFF.

In its sample, this clonotype was seen many times. This sequence joins TRBV6-5 and TRBJ2-7; TRBD1 matches 9 bases. This CDR3 is built from 16 residues. Germline lookup yields CDR1 MNHEY and CDR2 SVGAGI. V was pared by 0 bases and J by 4 bases, with 7 bases of the junction left unmatched. CDR3 region: CASSYSIRDRAYEQYF. CDR3 sequence (DNA): TGTGCCAGCAGTTACTCGATACGGGACAGGGCATACGAGCAGTACTTC.